These 31 T cell receptor beta chains share one sample of origin, sequenced in a study of cytomegalovirus exposure and HLA in healthy donors. The PCR employed 60 Vbeta primers together with 13 Jbeta primers. TCRdb's table, derived via immunoSEQ multiplex PCR, lists solely in-frame clones and lacks some. The sample has around 150,000 clones, about three quarters seen once. The sequenced material came from PBMCs. The receptors shown here come from a man aged 25 to 40 in good health and CMV-seropositive.

Here the CDR3 reads CASSLAIADTGELFF. CDR3 sequence (DNA): TGTGCCAGCAGCCTCGCGATAGCCGACACCGGGGAGCTGTTTTTT. This chain joins TRBV7-9 and TRBJ2-2; D unresolved. With 5 bases removed from V and 3 bases from J, the gap between germline ends came to 13 bases. Looked up from germline, CDR1 is SEHNR and CDR2 is FQNEAQ (reference sequence). This CDR3 region has 15 residues.

V and J are TRBV29-1 and TRBJ2-7, with 11 bases aligning to TRBD2. The trim removed 6 bases at V and 2 bases at J, leaving 3 bases unmatched. CDR3 length: 13 amino acids. The germline V gene has CDR1 SQVTM and CDR2 ANQGSEA. This CDR3 is CSVRLAGPYEQYF. The CDR3 coding sequence is TGCAGCGTCCGACTAGCGGGACCCTACGAGCAGTACTTC.

This chain connects TRBV7-2 to TRBJ2-3, with D possibly TRBD1 on 6 matching bases. The V end lost 5 bases, the J end lost 2 bases, and 14 bases lay between the germline ends. The CDR3 totals 15 residues. Germline V gives CDR1 SGHTA, CDR2 FQGNSA. In DNA form, the CDR3 reads TGTGCCAGCAGCCCTGGGCAGGGGAACACAGATACGCAGTATTTT. This encodes CASSPGQGNTDTQYF.

This sequence joins TRBV21-1 and TRBJ1-1; TRBD1 is the table's D call, not checked against the DNA. TRBV21-1 is tagged as a pseudogene. This CDR3 has 14 amino acids. The CDR3 loop reads CASRIQGNLTEAFF. The CDR3 coding sequence is TGTGCCAGCAGAATACAGGGTAATCTTACTGAAGCTTTCTTT.

V is TRBV19 and J is TRBJ2-3, with D possibly being TRBD1 (6 bases). Trimming took off 5 bases at V and 5 bases at J, with 14 bases between the two ends. Looked up from germline, CDR1 is LNHDA and CDR2 is SQIVND (reference sequence). This CDR3 region has 14 residues. CDR3 residues: CASSLTGGIDTQYF. CDR3 DNA sequence: TGTGCCAGTAGTCTGACAGGAGGAATAGATACGCAGTATTTT.

This clone was seen a few times. The rearrangement uses TRBV5-6 and TRBJ2-3; tentative D call: TRBD1 (6 bases). V lost 0 bases, J lost 0 bases, and 8 bases lay in between. CDR1 SGHDT and CDR2 YYEEEE come from the germline V gene. This CDR3 spans 15 amino acids. The CDR3 region has the DNA TGTGCCAGCAGCTTGGCAGGGGCTAGCACAGATACGCAGTATTTT. Its protein is CASSLAGASTDTQYF. Complete variable domain (other parts from reference TRBV5-6 and TRBJ2-3): DAGVTQSPTHLIKTRGQQVTLRCSPKSGHDTVSWYQQALGQGPQFIFQYYEEEERQRGNFPDRFSGHQFPNYSSELNVNALLLGDSALYLCASSLAGASTDTQYFGPGTRLTVL.

The rearrangement uses TRBV27 and TRBJ1-2; D possibly corresponds to TRBD1 (5 bases). The CDR3 has 14 residues. Germline lookup yields CDR1 MNHEY and CDR2 SMNVEV (reference sequence). V shed 4 bases and J shed 1 base, with 10 bases lying between them. This CDR3 is CASSSLGGNYGYTF. The CDR3 region has the DNA TGTGCCAGCAGTTCTCTCGGGGGTAACTATGGCTACACCTTC.

This clone was observed once. V usage is TRBV12-5 and J usage is TRBJ2-5; D might be TRBD2 (6 bases). CDR1 is LGHNT and CDR2 is FRNRAP in the germline V gene. The CDR3 extends over 17 amino acids. With 3 bases removed from V and 3 bases from J, the gap between germline ends came to 20 bases. The CDR3 protein is CASGFNIWQGEEETQYF. CDR3 sequence (DNA): TGTGCTAGTGGTTTTAATATTTGGCAAGGGGAGGAAGAGACCCAGTACTTC.

The chain combines TRBV6-1 with TRBJ2-5; 13 bases match TRBD2. After removal of 1 base from V and 2 bases from J, the junction contained 7 bases not matched to a gene. In germline, CDR1 is MNHNS, CDR2 SASEGT. This CDR3 comprises 18 residues. This chain's CDR3 is CASSEELAGGPRQETQYF. CDR3 nucleotides: TGTGCCAGCAGTGAAGAACTAGCGGGAGGGCCTCGTCAAGAGACCCAGTACTTC.

This sequence joins TRBV7-2 and TRBJ1-2; no clear D. The CDR3 spans 16 residues. Trimming shortened V by 5 bases and J by 4 bases, and 20 bases separated the two germline ends. Germline V gene data show CDR1 as SGHTA and CDR2 as FQGNSA. Here the CDR3 DNA reads TGTGCCAGCAGCCCCAGCCCGGAGGCGGCCTCCTATGGCTACACCTTC. Its protein product is CASSPSPEAASYGYTF. Filled out from reference TRBV7-2 and TRBJ1-2, the complete variable domain reads GAGVSQSPSNKVTEKGKDVELRCDPISGHTALYWYRQSLGQGLEFLIYFQGNSAPDKSGLPSDRFSAERTGGSVSTLTIQRTQQEDSAVYLCASSPSPEAASYGYTFGSGTRLTVV.

The chain carries TRBV28 and TRBJ1-5; D is unresolved. The CDR3 loop spans 13 amino acids. Germline V gives CDR1 MDHEN, CDR2 SYDVKM. V lost 3 bases and J 6 bases, leaving 9 bases between the germline ends. The CDR3 DNA reads as TGTGCCAGCAGTTTCCCCCCCCGTCAGCCCCAGCATTTT. Its protein product is CASSFPPRQPQHF.

The chain combines TRBV9 with TRBJ2-3, with a tentative D call TRBD2 (6 bases). Germline V lookup: CDR1 SGDLS, CDR2 YYNGEE. V was trimmed by 4 bases and J by 2 bases, leaving 14 bases between them. The CDR3 consists of 15 residues. The CDR3 DNA follows: TGTGCCAGCAGCATATCGGGAGACATCACAGATACGCAGTATTTT. As protein: CASSISGDITDTQYF.

This chain connects TRBV7-8 to TRBJ2-7, with a weak D call TRBD1 (5 bases). V gave up 4 bases and J gave up 2 bases, with 15 bases separating them. The CDR3 runs to 15 residues. Germline V gives CDR1 SGHVS, CDR2 FQNEAQ. The CDR3, as DNA: TGTGCCAGCAGCTACTACTTCAGGGTCGCCTACGAGCAGTACTTC. The encoded protein is CASSYYFRVAYEQYF.

Details on this clone: The junction shows a germline mismatch at one end, possibly a read error. The V gene is TRBV7-8, the J gene TRBJ2-7; D possibly corresponds to TRBD1 (6 bases). CDR3 length: 13 residues. Per the germline V gene, CDR1 is SGHVS and CDR2 is FQNEAQ. In nucleotides, the CDR3 is TGTTCCAGCAGCGGCAGGACAGCATACGAGCAGTACTTC. Protein sequence: CSSSGRTAYEQYF.

V gene TRBV19 combines with J gene TRBJ2-1; 9 bases match TRBD2. Germline trimming cut 5 bases from V and 2 bases from J; bases unmatched to any gene: 7. The CDR3 spans 16 residues. CDR1 LNHDA and CDR2 SQIVND come from the germline V gene (reference sequence). CDR3 DNA: TGTGCCAGTAGTGCGAGCGGGAGGCCCACCTACAATGAGCAGTTCTTC. It is translated as CASSASGRPTYNEQFF.

V gene TRBV5-6 combines with J gene TRBJ2-5; 7 nucleotides line up with TRBD2. CDR3 length: 16 amino acids. V dropped 2 bases and J dropped 2; count of bases not matched to a gene: 9. Per germline, CDR1 SGHDT and CDR2 YYEEEE. The CDR3 DNA reads as TGTGCCAGCAGCTTAATCACTAGCGCCATACAAGAGACCCAGTACTTC. This gives the protein CASSLITSAIQETQYF.

The chain recombines TRBV5-6 with TRBJ2-7; TRBD1 might be the D (6 bases). The V gene's germline CDR1 is SGHDT and CDR2 YYEEEE. Trimming took off 0 bases at V and 1 base at J, with 8 bases between the two ends. The CDR3 is 14 amino acids. The CDR3 reads CASSLEGESYEQYF. CDR3 DNA sequence: TGTGCCAGCAGCTTGGAGGGGGAATCCTACGAGCAGTACTTC. The variable domain in full, with the rest retrieved from reference TRBV5-6 and TRBJ2-7, is DAGVTQSPTHLIKTRGQQVTLRCSPKSGHDTVSWYQQALGQGPQFIFQYYEEEERQRGNFPDRFSGHQFPNYSSELNVNALLLGDSALYLCASSLEGESYEQYFGPGTRLTVT.

The chain joins TRBV19 to TRBJ2-5; 10 bases map to TRBD2. The last part of the DNA fits TRBJ2-7 better; the J call may be wrong. The V gene's germline CDR1 is LNHDA and CDR2 SQIVND (reference sequence). This CDR3 comprises 14 residues. CDR3 amino acids: CASRKREGSYEQYF. CDR3 bases: TGTGCCAGTAGAAAGCGGGAGGGGTCCTACGAGCAGTACTTC.

V usage is TRBV10-1 and J usage is TRBJ2-7, with 7 bases identical to TRBD2. This CDR3 has 14 amino acids. Germline V gene sequence: CDR1 WNHNN, CDR2 SYGVQD (reference sequence). With 3 bases clipped from V and 3 bases from J, the junction kept 5 bases outside the gene matches. The CDR3 sequence: CASSESGEGYEQYF. CDR3 nucleotides: TGCGCCAGCAGTGAATCGGGGGAGGGCTACGAGCAGTACTTC.

V usage is TRBV5-4 and J usage is TRBJ2-7, with 8 bases aligning to TRBD1. The V gene's germline CDR1 is SGHNT and CDR2 YYREEE (reference sequence). This CDR3 comprises 15 residues. Trimming cost V 1 base and J 1 base; bases outside gene matches: 4. In DNA, the CDR3 is TGTGCCAGCAGCTTGTCCGGACAGGGATCCTACGAGCAGTACTTC. This sequence encodes CASSLSGQGSYEQYF.

The rearrangement uses TRBV30 and TRBJ2-3; 12 bases line up with TRBD2. The CDR3 totals 15 residues. V trimming: 3 bases; J trimming: 6 bases; junction bases outside the gene matches: 7. From germline, CDR1 is GTSNPN and CDR2 SVGIG (reference sequence). In DNA form, the CDR3 reads TGTGCCTGGAGCGGGACTAGCGGGCGTTGGGATACGCAGTATTTT. It yields the protein CAWSGTSGRWDTQYF.

The chain employs TRBV7-8 and TRBJ2-7, with TRBD1 identical over 7 bases. The junction had 3 bases not matched to a gene; V was cut back by 1 base and J by 3 bases. The CDR3 contains 14 residues. Germline V lookup: CDR1 SGHVS, CDR2 FQNEAQ. DNA for the CDR3: TGTGCCAGCAGCTTAGTGCCAGGGGGCTACGAGCAGTACTTC. This codes for CASSLVPGGYEQYF. Filled out from reference TRBV7-8 and TRBJ2-7, the complete variable domain reads GAGVSQSPRYKVAKRGQDVALRCDPISGHVSLFWYQQALGQGPEFLTYFQNEAQLDKSGLPSDRFFAERPEGSVSTLKIQRTQQEDSAVYLCASSLVPGGYEQYFGPGTRLTVT.

In its sample, this clone was seen a few times. The chain joins TRBV5-1 to TRBJ2-2; 11 nucleotides line up with TRBD1. Trimming took 5 bases from V and 6 from J; bases not matched to a gene: 6. From germline, CDR1 is SGHRS and CDR2 YFSETQ. The CDR3 is made up of 15 amino acids. The CDR3 sequence is CASSSGQGAAGELFF. CDR3 coding DNA: TGCGCCAGCAGTTCTGGACAGGGGGCGGCCGGGGAGCTGTTTTTT.

This clone was picked up a small number of times. The chain employs TRBV6-1 and TRBJ2-7, with TRBD2 as a possible D gene (6 bases). CDR1 and CDR2 (germline): MNHNS, SASEGT. V lost 7 bases and J 3 bases, leaving 10 bases between the germline ends. There are 12 residues in the CDR3. CDR3 residues: CASTNSGYEQYF. The CDR3, as DNA: TGTGCCAGCACAAATAGCGGCTACGAGCAGTACTTC.

The CDR3 nucleotides read TGTGCCAGCAGTGATACAGGTACATACAATGAGCAGTTCTTC. This gives the protein CASSDTGTYNEQFF. The chain combines TRBV6-4 with TRBJ2-1; D is perhaps TRBD1 (5 bases). The germline gives CDR1 MRHNA, CDR2 SNTAGT. Trimming cost V 3 bases and J 4 bases, with 10 bases left between them. This CDR3 comprises 14 residues.

Worth noting for this clone: The junction differs from germline at one of its ends, possibly a read error. The sample contains more than one DNA sequence encoding this CDR3. The chain joins TRBV28 to TRBJ2-5; 7 bases map to TRBD1. The CDR3 length is 13 residues. Germline V CDR1 and CDR2: MDHEN, SYDVKM. As DNA, the CDR3 is TGTGCCAGCAGTCGACAGGGACCCGGGACCCAATACTTC. Translating it yields CASSRQGPGTQYF.

The V call is TRBV5-8, the J call TRBJ2-3; D possibly corresponds to TRBD2 (6 bases). The germline V and J ends were trimmed by 4 bases and 5 bases, with 14 bases remaining between them. Looked up from germline, CDR1 is SGHTS and CDR2 is YDEGEE. The CDR3 is made up of 14 amino acids. In nucleotides, the CDR3 is TGTGCCAGCAGCCGGGGCGGGAATGGAGATACGCAGTATTTT. Translated: CASSRGGNGDTQYF. Using reference TRBV5-8 and TRBJ2-3 for the parts outside the CDR3, the full variable domain is EAGVTQSPTHLIKTRGQQATLRCSPISGHTSVYWYQQALGLGLQFLLWYDEGEERNRGNFPPRFSGRQFPNYSSELNVNALELEDSALYLCASSRGGNGDTQYFGPGTRLTVL.

This chain connects TRBV4-1 to TRBJ1-4; 7 nucleotides match TRBD1. The CDR3 contains 16 residues. V lost 1 base to trimming and J lost 8 bases; unmatched junction nucleotides: 10. CDR1 and CDR2 from the germline V gene are MGHRA and YSYEKL. CDR3 protein: CASSQGTGRKVEKLFF. In DNA, the CDR3 is TGCGCCAGCAGCCAAGGGACAGGAAGAAAGGTGGAAAAACTGTTTTTT.

The chain links TRBV28 to TRBJ2-7, with 8 bases identical to TRBD1. V shed 4 bases, J shed 3 bases, and the junction held 5 bases outside the gene matches. The CDR3 covers 14 residues. Germline-derived CDR1 and CDR2 are MDHEN and SYDVKM. CDR3 in DNA: TGTGCCAGCAGTTCCAGGGGGCCTCGCTACGAGCAGTACTTC. Translating it yields CASSSRGPRYEQYF. The variable domain in full, completed from reference TRBV28 and TRBJ2-7, reads DVKVTQSSRYLVKRTGEKVFLECVQDMDHENMFWYRQDPGLGLRLIYFSYDVKMKEKGDIPEGYSVSREKKERFSLILESASTNQTSMYLCASSSRGPRYEQYFGPGTRLTVT.

The chain combines TRBV5-1 with TRBJ2-2; 7 bases are shared with TRBD2. V lost 4 bases to trimming and J lost 4 bases; unmatched junction nucleotides: 7. Germline lookup yields CDR1 SGHRS and CDR2 YFSETQ. This CDR3 is built from 15 residues. The CDR3 region has the DNA TGCGCCAGCAGCCTAAGCGGGATACCCACCGGGGAGCTGTTTTTT. It encodes CASSLSGIPTGELFF.

The chain has TRBV5-1 and TRBJ1-1, with 7 nucleotides matching TRBD1. The CDR3 length is 14 residues. V shed 7 bases and J 0 bases; nucleotides not matched to a gene: 6. Germline V lookup: CDR1 SGHRS, CDR2 YFSETQ. DNA of the CDR3: TGCGCCAGCCGAGAGACAGGGCTGAACACTGAAGCTTTCTTT. This translates into CASRETGLNTEAFF. The variable domain in full, completed from reference TRBV5-1 and TRBJ1-1, reads KAGVTQTPRYLIKTRGQQVTLSCSPISGHRSVSWYQQTPGQGLQFLFEYFSETQRNKGNFPGRFSGRQFSNSRSEMNVSTLELGDSALYLCASRETGLNTEAFFGQGTRLTVV.